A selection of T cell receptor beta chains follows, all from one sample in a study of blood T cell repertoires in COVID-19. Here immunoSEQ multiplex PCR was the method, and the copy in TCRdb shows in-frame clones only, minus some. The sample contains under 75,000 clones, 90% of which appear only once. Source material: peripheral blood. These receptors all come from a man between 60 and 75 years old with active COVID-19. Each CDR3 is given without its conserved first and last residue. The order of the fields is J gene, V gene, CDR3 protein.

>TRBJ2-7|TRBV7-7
ASSPSVAELYEQY
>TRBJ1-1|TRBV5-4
ASSLQGMNTEAF
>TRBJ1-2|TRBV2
ASSGTGRYGYT
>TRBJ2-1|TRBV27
ASSSGPGMKRYEQF
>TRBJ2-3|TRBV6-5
ASSYSGDTQY
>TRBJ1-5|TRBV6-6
ASRNREGQPQH
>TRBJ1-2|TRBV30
AWTTGLLGYT
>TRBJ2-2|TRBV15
ATSRGDMNTGELF
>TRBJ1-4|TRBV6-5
ASSYFGANVNEKLF
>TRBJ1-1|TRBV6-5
ASSYPKNGPEAF
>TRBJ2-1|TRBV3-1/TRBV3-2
ASSQDSGREGEQF
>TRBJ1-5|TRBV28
ASIMLTGSNQPQH
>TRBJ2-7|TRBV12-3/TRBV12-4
ASSQLIYEQY
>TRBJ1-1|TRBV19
ASSQTGGNTEAF
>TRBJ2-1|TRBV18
ASSARLNNEQF
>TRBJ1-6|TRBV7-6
AFTGVSPLH
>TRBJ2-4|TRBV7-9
ASSPSRLAGSIQY
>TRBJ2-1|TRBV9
ASSPVRREGNEQF
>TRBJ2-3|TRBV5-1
ASSLSDTQY
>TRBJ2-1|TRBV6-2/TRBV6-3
ASSSLGSSYNEQF
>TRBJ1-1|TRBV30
ALGHAF
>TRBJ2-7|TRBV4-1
ASSQVGAYEQY
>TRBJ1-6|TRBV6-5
ASSYSRDSDSPLH
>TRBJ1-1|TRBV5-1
ASSGRDRVF
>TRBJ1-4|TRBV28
ASSSGPAGEKLF
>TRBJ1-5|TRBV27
ASSATPFGGEENQPQH
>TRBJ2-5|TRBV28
ASRRTGGLETQY
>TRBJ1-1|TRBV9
ASSVGGRGTEAF
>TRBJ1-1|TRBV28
ASRLNTEAF
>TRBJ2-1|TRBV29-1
SVDRVGVRGRMNEQF
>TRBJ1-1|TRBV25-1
ASSEYRNTEAF
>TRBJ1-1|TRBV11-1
ASSLGSGAF
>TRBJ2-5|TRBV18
ASFASGGSLGQETQY
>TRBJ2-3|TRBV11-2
ASSPRGTSSTDTQY
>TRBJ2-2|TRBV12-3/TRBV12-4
ASRRQGTGELF
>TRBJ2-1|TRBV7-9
ASSFNNEQF
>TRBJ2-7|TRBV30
AWSVGQGYEQY